Below, 26 T cell receptor beta chains from the same sample are listed, as sequenced in a study of OX40 agonist ivuxolimab in advanced cancers. Clones were sequenced by immunoSEQ multiplex PCR, and TCRdb holds only the in-frame ones, with some missing. The repertoire has roughly 60,000 clones, about 88% of them found once; the top ten carry roughly 0.69%. This specimen was CD4+ or CD8+ T cells sorted from blood, taken in a trial of the OX40 agonist ivuxolimab. The receptors were gathered from an adult with an advanced solid tumor such as melanoma, head and neck, liver or kidney cancer.

On this clone: Germline and junction disagree at one end, which may indicate a read error. The gene calls are TRBV6-1 and TRBJ2-5; TRBD2 agrees at 12 bases. Per the germline V gene, CDR1 is MNHNS and CDR2 is SASEGT. The CDR3 totals 15 residues. CDR3: CTSSLTSGGRETQYF. In DNA form, the CDR3 reads TGTACCAGCAGTCTGACTAGCGGGGGTCGGGAGACCCAGTACTTC.

This clone was detected once. The rearrangement uses TRBV6-6 and TRBJ1-2, with TRBD1 as a possible D gene (6 bases). CDR1 and CDR2 from the germline V gene are MNHNY and SVGAGI (reference sequence). Between the trimmed V and J ends, which lost 4 bases and 7 bases, there was a span of 22 bases. This CDR3 region has 16 residues. CDR3 residues: CASSLKMQGTRGGYTF. CDR3 coding DNA: TGTGCCAGCAGTTTAAAGATGCAGGGGACTCGAGGTGGCTACACCTTC.

V and J are TRBV5-1 and TRBJ2-5, with 9 bases identical to TRBD1. The CDR3 is made up of 15 amino acids. Germline assignment: CDR1 SGHRS and CDR2 YFSETQ. V lost 4 bases, J lost 2 bases, and 6 bases stayed unmatched. CDR3 sequence reads: CASSRGQGRQETQYF. CDR3 nucleotides: TGCGCCAGCAGCCGGGGACAGGGACGACAAGAGACCCAGTACTTC.

V usage is TRBV6-5 and J usage is TRBJ2-1; D remains ambiguous. Trimming pared 6 bases from V and 10 bases from J, leaving 13 bases between. Per germline, CDR1 MNHEY and CDR2 SVGAGI. The CDR3 has 12 amino acids. CDR3 sequence: CASRSEMWEQFF. CDR3 bases: TGTGCCAGCAGATCCGAAATGTGGGAGCAGTTCTTC.

The chain combines TRBV5-5 with TRBJ2-7, with 11 bases matching TRBD1. The CDR3 length is 14 residues. J gave up 4 bases and V 2 bases, and 2 bases lay outside the gene matches. CDR1 SGHKS and CDR2 YYEKEE come from the germline V gene (reference sequence). CDR3 in DNA: TGTGCCAGCAGCTTCGGGACAGGGGGATACGAGCAGTACTTC. Residues: CASSFGTGGYEQYF.

This clone was seen only once. A read error may account for a junction end that differs from germline. J is TRBJ2-7 and V is TRBV7-7, with 7 bases fitting TRBD1. The germline gives CDR1 SSHAT, CDR2 FNYEAQ (reference sequence). The CDR3 extends over 13 amino acids. The CDR3 DNA is TGTGCTAGCAGCTTAGACAGGGACCACGAGCAGTACTTC. As protein: CASSLDRDHEQYF.

J is TRBJ1-1 and V is TRBV29-1; no clear D. Trimming stripped 4 bases from V and 4 bases from J, with 4 bases between. The CDR3 covers 10 residues. Germline V gene data show CDR1 as SQVTM and CDR2 as ANQGSEA. The CDR3: CSVVATEAFF. The CDR3 DNA reads as TGCAGCGTTGTGGCCACTGAAGCTTTCTTT.

The rearrangement uses TRBV5-4 and TRBJ2-7; TRBD2 matches 8 bases. The length of the CDR3 is 14 residues. Germline lookup yields CDR1 SGHNT and CDR2 YYREEE (reference sequence). Trimming at V came to 4 bases and at J to 5 bases, leaving 8 bases not matched to a gene. The CDR3 DNA follows: TGTGCCAGCAGCCCCGGGACTAGGAAGCACGAGCAGTACTTC. Protein sequence: CASSPGTRKHEQYF.

The chain uses TRBV5-1 and TRBJ2-7; D is unclear. From germline, CDR1 is SGHRS and CDR2 YFSETQ. The CDR3 runs 13 residues. With 1 base removed from V and 3 bases from J, the gap between germline ends came to 8 bases. In DNA, the CDR3 is TGCGCCAGCAGCTTGACTCCTTTCTACGAGCAGTACTTC. Translation: CASSLTPFYEQYF.

The chain couples TRBV5-1 to TRBJ2-3, with D uncertain. The CDR3 contains 13 residues. From germline, CDR1 is SGHRS and CDR2 YFSETQ. V gave up 5 bases and J gave up 4 bases, with 11 bases separating them. The CDR3 DNA reads TGCGCCAGCAGTGGCAGTGAATCAGATACGCAGTATTTT. Its protein is CASSGSESDTQYF. Full variable domain (remainder filled in from reference TRBV5-1 and TRBJ2-3): KAGVTQTPRYLIKTRGQQVTLSCSPISGHRSVSWYQQTPGQGLQFLFEYFSETQRNKGNFPGRFSGRQFSNSRSEMNVSTLELGDSALYLCASSGSESDTQYFGPGTRLTVL.

V is TRBV5-6 and J is TRBJ2-7, with 9 bases that match TRBD1. Germline CDR1 reads SGHDT; CDR2 reads YYEEEE. This CDR3 spans 16 amino acids. Losses at the gene ends were 6 bases for V and 6 bases for J; bases not matched to a gene: 16. CDR3 in DNA: TGTGCCAGCACCAAATCTTGGACAGGGGTGGCAGGCGAGCAGTACTTC. Translated, it gives CASTKSWTGVAGEQYF.

This rearrangement joins TRBV9 to TRBJ2-7; D is perhaps TRBD2 (7 bases). V lost 3 bases and J 3 bases, leaving 19 bases between the germline ends. The V gene's germline CDR1 is SGDLS and CDR2 YYNGEE. The CDR3 runs to 16 residues. The CDR3 sequence is CASSAHAGALFYEQYF. Here the CDR3 DNA reads TGTGCCAGCAGCGCCCACGCGGGGGCCCTATTCTACGAGCAGTACTTC.

The rearrangement joins TRBV6-5 to TRBJ1-6; D call uncertain. Trimming stripped 3 bases from V and 6 bases from J, with 0 bases between. The CDR3 spans 11 residues. CDR1 and CDR2 from the germline V gene are MNHEY and SVGAGI. The CDR3, as DNA: TGTGCCAGCAGTTATAATTCACCCCTCCACTTT. Translated, it gives CASSYNSPLHF.

The rearrangement joins TRBV19 to TRBJ2-5; 9 bases are a match to TRBD2. Germline V CDR1 and CDR2: LNHDA, SQIVND (reference sequence). Unmatched junction bases numbered 11, after V lost 7 bases and J lost 5 bases. The CDR3 loop spans 15 amino acids. The CDR3 reads CASKKGTSLWETQYF. The CDR3, as DNA: TGTGCCAGTAAAAAAGGGACTAGCTTATGGGAGACCCAGTACTTC.

This clone appeared once. The chain joins TRBV6-6 to TRBJ2-1; 11 bases map to TRBD2. Germline V gives CDR1 MNHNY, CDR2 SVGAGI (reference sequence). V shed 7 bases, J shed 9 bases, and the junction held 11 bases outside the gene matches. The CDR3 extends over 15 amino acids. CDR3 sequence reads: CASTRPSGRSSEQFF. The CDR3 DNA is TGTGCCAGCACCAGACCTAGCGGGAGGTCCAGTGAGCAGTTCTTC.

The CDR3: CASSDFGTRNSPLHF. CDR3 bases: TGTGCCAGTAGTGATTTCGGGACAAGGAATTCACCCCTCCACTTT. The chain recombines TRBV19 with TRBJ1-6; D is perhaps TRBD1 (6 bases). Deletions cut 5 bases from V and 7 bases from J, with 15 bases between. Per the germline V gene, CDR1 is LNHDA and CDR2 is SQIVND (reference sequence). The CDR3 spans 15 residues.

The gene calls are TRBV15 and TRBJ1-1; no reliable D call. Germline CDR1 reads LNHNV; CDR2 reads YYDKDF (reference sequence). The CDR3 covers 13 residues. With 9 bases removed from V and 0 bases from J, the gap between germline ends came to 11 bases. The CDR3 loop reads CATLHVMNTEAFF. The CDR3 DNA reads TGTGCCACATTACATGTCATGAACACTGAAGCTTTCTTT.

The V call is TRBV10-1, the J call TRBJ1-2; tentatively, D is TRBD1 (6 bases). Germline CDR1 and CDR2: WNHNN and SYGVQD (reference sequence). V lost 9 bases, J lost 1 base, and 12 bases lay in between. This CDR3 spans 13 amino acids. The CDR3 spells CASAGEGNYGYTF. In DNA form, the CDR3 reads TGCGCCAGTGCAGGGGAGGGTAACTATGGCTACACCTTC.

V usage is TRBV29-1 and J usage is TRBJ2-3; 8 bases fit TRBD1. Per the germline V gene, CDR1 is SQVTM and CDR2 is ANQGSEA. V was clipped by 1 base and J by 0 bases; unmatched bases: 6. The CDR3 has 16 residues. CDR3 DNA: TGCAGCGTTGAAGGACAGGGGAGAGGTAGCACAGATACGCAGTATTTT. It translates to CSVEGQGRGSTDTQYF.

As DNA, the CDR3 is TGTGCCAGCAGCCCCATCCGGGACAGGATCTCTGGGGCCAACGTCCTGACTTTC. It specifies CASSPIRDRISGANVLTF. The chain employs TRBV11-2 and TRBJ2-6; 8 bases match TRBD1. Germline-derived CDR1 and CDR2 are SGHAT and FQNNGV. The junction had 9 bases not matched to a gene; V was cut back by 5 bases and J by 0 bases. CDR3 length: 18 residues.

This clone was recorded only once. V is TRBV5-1 and J is TRBJ1-2; D unclear. CDR1 and CDR2 from the germline V gene are SGHRS and YFSETQ. The CDR3 runs to 13 residues. V gave up 0 bases and J gave up 5 bases, with 8 bases separating them. The CDR3: CASSLEAEYGYTF. In nucleotides, the CDR3 is TGCGCCAGCAGCTTGGAGGCAGAATATGGCTACACCTTC. Complete variable domain (other parts from reference TRBV5-1 and TRBJ1-2): KAGVTQTPRYLIKTRGQQVTLSCSPISGHRSVSWYQQTPGQGLQFLFEYFSETQRNKGNFPGRFSGRQFSNSRSEMNVSTLELGDSALYLCASSLEAEYGYTFGSGTRLTVV.

The genes are TRBV11-2 and TRBJ2-1, with TRBD2 as a possible D gene (5 bases). This CDR3 region has 14 residues. Germline loops: CDR1 SGHAT, CDR2 FQNNGV. Trimming shortened V by 3 bases and J by 8 bases, and 14 bases separated the two germline ends. CDR3 nucleotide sequence: TGTGCCAGCAGCTTTAGCGCTCCTGAGGATGAGCAGTTCTTC. It specifies CASSFSAPEDEQFF.

This chain links TRBV5-1 with TRBJ2-5; the match to TRBD1 covers 8 bases. After removal of 1 base from V and 5 bases from J, the junction contained 4 bases not matched to a gene. The germline V gene encodes CDR1 SGHRS and CDR2 YFSETQ. CDR3 length: 14 residues. CDR3 sequence reads: CASSLSGGVETQYF. The DNA of the CDR3 is TGCGCCAGCAGCTTGTCAGGGGGCGTTGAGACCCAGTACTTC.

The rearrangement links TRBV4-1 to TRBJ2-1; D is possibly TRBD1 (5 bases). Deletions cut 4 bases from V and 0 bases from J, with 16 bases between. The CDR3 has 17 amino acids. Germline CDR1 reads MGHRA; CDR2 reads YSYEKL. In DNA form, the CDR3 reads TGCGCCAGCAGCCTCGCCCAGACAGCCGTCTCCTACAATGAGCAGTTCTTC. Translated, it gives CASSLAQTAVSYNEQFF.

This chain joins TRBV7-6 and TRBJ2-7; tentatively, D is TRBD1 (6 bases). Germline loops: CDR1 SGHVS, CDR2 FNYEAQ. Deletions cut 2 bases from V and 2 bases from J, with 10 bases between. The CDR3 runs to 14 residues. CDR3 region: CASSLRRGPYEQYF. CDR3 DNA sequence: TGTGCCAGCAGCTTACGCAGGGGCCCCTACGAGCAGTACTTC.

This clone has a single count. The chain links TRBV29-1 to TRBJ2-7, with D possibly TRBD1 on 6 matching bases. The germline CDR1 and CDR2 sequences are SQVTM and ANQGSEA. V was pared by 4 bases and J by 2 bases, with 6 bases between. The CDR3 contains 11 residues. DNA of the CDR3: TGCAGCGTTGGGGACACCTACGAGCAGTACTTC. The encoded protein is CSVGDTYEQYF.